A single sample gave rise to the 25 T cell receptor beta chains below, sequenced in a study of blood T cells in healthy people across ages (dated by TCRdb to 2013 to 2016). Libraries were prepared through 5' RACE. Sequenced on an Illumina HiSeq 2500. A second roughly 7 to 12 cycle PCR used a sample-barcoded 5' primer and a J-beta primer mix. Clones were called with MiXCR by TCRdb after fastp trimmed the public reads at Q25, and only in-frame beta chains were retained. Each entry merges the rows of one CDR3 protein and shows their most common DNA and genes. The sample has about 1.8 million distinct CDR3 sequences on record, around half of them singletons. About 2.1% of the sample comes from the top ten. Sequencing input: blood. Receptor source: a woman between 40 and 50 years old in good health.

The rearrangement uses TRBV6-2 or TRBV6-3 and TRBJ1-5; no reliable D call. V lost 4 bases and J lost 9, with 10 bases in between. The CDR3 is 12 residues long. Germline-derived CDR1 and CDR2 are MNHEY and SVGEGT. The CDR3 DNA is TGTGCCAGCAGTTGGATATCGCGGCCCCAGCATTTT. Protein sequence: CASSWISRPQHF.

This clonotype occurred a few times. The J gene is TRBJ2-1, the V gene TRBV4-3; TRBD2 agrees at 11 bases. V was clipped by 0 bases and J by 5 bases; unmatched bases: 6. The CDR3 loop spans 17 amino acids. CDR1 LGHNA and CDR2 YSLEER come from the germline V gene. CDR3 sequence reads: CASSQDPLSGGDNEQFF. CDR3 nucleotide sequence: TGCGCCAGCAGCCAAGATCCCCTTAGCGGGGGGGACAATGAGCAGTTCTTC.

The rearrangement links TRBV9 to TRBJ2-1; no reliable D call. CDR1 and CDR2 from the germline V gene are SGDLS and YYNGEE. The CDR3 has 12 residues. The ends were cut back, 3 bases at V and 10 bases at J, with 11 bases in the middle. CDR3 loop: CASSARSSEQFF. CDR3 coding DNA: TGTGCCAGCAGCGCCCGTAGCAGCGAGCAGTTCTTC.

The V and J genes are TRBV13 and TRBJ2-3; 9 bases map to TRBD2. This CDR3 is 20 amino acids long. V lost 3 bases and J lost 5; bases outside the gene matches: 21. Germline assignment: CDR1 PRHDT and CDR2 FYEKMQ (reference sequence). CDR3 sequence: CASSFNSERGVPFGGDTQYF. The CDR3 nucleotides read TGTGCCAGCAGCTTTAATTCAGAGCGGGGGGTACCCTTTGGGGGAGATACGCAGTATTTT.

The V gene is TRBV20-1, the J gene TRBJ2-2, with D perhaps matching TRBD1 (6 bases). Trimming left V 0 bases short and J 6 bases short, with 14 bases between. The germline gives CDR1 DFQATT, CDR2 SNEGSKA (reference sequence). This CDR3 has 15 residues. CDR3 coding DNA: TGCAGTGCTAGAGAAGACCAACACAGGGCCGGGGAGCTGTTTTTT. It codes for CSAREDQHRAGELFF.

The CDR3 DNA is TGCGCCAGCAGCCAAGACCTATACGGTGAGCAGTTCTTC. Amino acids: CASSQDLYGEQFF. The V and J genes are TRBV4-1 and TRBJ2-1; D is undetermined. The CDR3 runs to 13 residues. Deletions cut 0 bases from V and 9 bases from J, with 9 bases between. Germline CDR1 and CDR2: MGHRA and YSYEKL.

Turning to this clonotype: One junction end disagrees with the germline gene, perhaps due to a read error. The chain uses TRBV20-1 and TRBJ1-4; no definite D call. CDR1 is DFQATT, CDR2 SNEGSKA, per germline (reference sequence). The CDR3 length is 12 residues. The CDR3 bases are TGCAGTGCTAGACACAGTAATGAAAAACCGTTTTTT. It encodes CSARHSNEKPFF.

This clonotype was seen only a few times. The chain employs TRBV10-3 and TRBJ1-4; TRBD1 might be the D (5 bases). The CDR3 length is 19 residues. CDR1 ENHRY and CDR2 SYGVKD come from the germline V gene. V was clipped by 3 bases and J by 5 bases, with 25 bases between them. CDR3 nucleotides: TGTGCCATCAGTGACGTGCGGGGAACAGGCCCGCGGCAAAATGAAAAACTGTTTTTT. This sequence encodes CAISDVRGTGPRQNEKLFF.

This clonotype was seen more than once but under ten times. As DNA, the CDR3 is TGCAGTGCTCCCAACAGGGGGGAGTACAATGAGCAGTTCTTC. This gives the protein CSAPNRGEYNEQFF. The chain has TRBV20-1 and TRBJ2-1; TRBD1 matches at 8 bases. CDR3 length: 14 amino acids. Trimming at V came to 5 bases and at J to 4 bases, leaving 7 bases not matched to a gene. CDR1 is DFQATT, CDR2 SNEGSKA, per germline (reference sequence).

Turning to this clonotype: At one boundary the junction diverges from the germline segment, which might be a read error. The V gene is TRBV28, the J gene TRBJ2-5; the match to TRBD2 covers 9 bases. There are 15 residues in the CDR3. Germline loops: CDR1 MDHEN, CDR2 SYDVKM. The DNA for the CDR3 is TGTGTCAGCACGATCGCTAGCGGGGCCCAGGAGACCCAGTACTTC. It yields the protein CVSTIASGAQETQYF.

The rearrangement uses TRBV11-2 and TRBJ2-3; 7 positions agree with TRBD1. Germline CDR1 reads SGHAT; CDR2 reads FQNNGV. This CDR3 is built from 14 residues. V lost 7 bases to trimming and J lost 2 bases; unmatched junction nucleotides: 6. CDR3 region: CASKRDRVTDTQYF. Here the CDR3 DNA reads TGTGCCAGCAAACGGGACAGAGTCACAGATACGCAGTATTTT.

This clonotype was observed a few times. The CDR3 region is CASSLRQGANYEQYF. In nucleotides, the CDR3 is TGTGCCAGCAGTTTAAGACAGGGGGCAAATTACGAGCAGTACTTC. The chain uses TRBV12-3 or TRBV12-4 and TRBJ2-7, with 10 bases aligning to TRBD1. Unmatched junction bases numbered 5, after V lost 2 bases and J lost 4 bases. The CDR3 sequence is 15 residues long.

The rearrangement links TRBV4-3 to TRBJ2-3; D gene ambiguous. The germline gives CDR1 LGHNA, CDR2 YSLEER. V was trimmed by 1 base and J by 2 bases, leaving 10 bases between them. This CDR3 spans 15 amino acids. The CDR3 bases are TGCGCCAGCAGCCAAGGAGCCTTCATCACAGATACGCAGTATTTT. Its translation: CASSQGAFITDTQYF.

This clonotype was picked up a small number of times. The rearrangement joins TRBV11-1 to TRBJ2-6; D is unclear. There are 17 residues in the CDR3. Germline assignment: CDR1 SGHAT and CDR2 FQDESV (reference sequence). Trimming shortened V by 4 bases and J by 0 bases, and 13 bases separated the two germline ends. The CDR3 coding sequence is TGTGCCAGCAGCTCCCAAGAGCTGAGCTCTGGGGCCAACGTCCTGACTTTC. Its translation is CASSSQELSSGANVLTF.

This clonotype was recorded a few times. The rearrangement uses TRBV4-3 and TRBJ2-1, with TRBD2 matching 11 bases. Germline V gene lookup returns CDR1 LGHNA and CDR2 YSLEER. J was trimmed by 4 bases and V by 6 bases; bases with no gene match: 11. This CDR3 is 17 amino acids long. The CDR3 coding sequence is TGCGCCAGCAGACCTCATCTAGCGGGGGGCGATTACAATGAGCAGTTCTTC. Encoded protein: CASRPHLAGGDYNEQFF.

This chain joins TRBV20-1 and TRBJ2-6; the D is unclear. The CDR3 is 13 residues long. Germline CDR1 is DFQATT and CDR2 is SNEGSKA (reference sequence). The V gene lost 4 bases and the J gene lost 2 bases, with 6 bases spanning the gap. The CDR3 here is CSAIDTGANVLTF. DNA of the CDR3: TGCAGTGCTATAGACACTGGGGCCAACGTCCTGACTTTC.

Only a few counts were recorded for this clonotype. The J gene is TRBJ2-1, the V gene TRBV6-2 or TRBV6-3; 9 bases are a match to TRBD1. Per germline, CDR1 MNHEY and CDR2 SVGEGT. The CDR3 has 18 residues. Trimming removed 0 bases from V and 8 bases from J; junction bases left unmatched: 14. CDR3 coding DNA: TGTGCCAGCAGTTACTCAGGGGAATGGACAGGGGTTTTCGATGAGCAGTTCTTC. Translated: CASSYSGEWTGVFDEQFF.

The chain is built from TRBV20-1 and TRBJ2-3; 7 nucleotides agree with TRBD2. From germline, CDR1 is DFQATT and CDR2 SNEGSKA (reference sequence). V lost 0 bases to trimming and J lost 2 bases; unmatched junction nucleotides: 2. The CDR3 is 14 amino acids. CDR3: CSARERGNTDTQYF. The DNA for the CDR3 is TGCAGTGCTAGAGAGCGGGGGAACACAGATACGCAGTATTTT.

Only a few counts were recorded for this clonotype. The chain combines TRBV20-1 with TRBJ2-1; 8 bases match TRBD2. Germline V gene lookup returns CDR1 DFQATT and CDR2 SNEGSKA (reference sequence). The CDR3 has 14 residues. Trimming took 5 bases from V and 6 from J; bases not matched to a gene: 9. Here the CDR3 DNA reads TGCAGTGCTTCACCGGGACTAGGCTTCAATGAGCAGTTCTTC. This translates into CSASPGLGFNEQFF.

V usage is TRBV15 and J usage is TRBJ2-1, with 12 bases matching TRBD2. Per germline, CDR1 LNHNV and CDR2 YYDKDF (reference sequence). The CDR3 loop spans 16 amino acids. With V trimmed by 1 base and J by 5 bases, 3 bases remained unmatched. CDR3 amino acids: CATSRARTSGDNEQFF. CDR3 DNA: TGTGCCACCAGCAGAGCCCGGACTAGCGGGGACAATGAGCAGTTCTTC.

This clonotype was detected a few times. The chain links TRBV6-5 to TRBJ2-7, with 14 bases lining up with TRBD2. Germline V gives CDR1 MNHEY, CDR2 SVGAGI. The ends lost 4 bases at V and 3 bases at J; junction bases unmatched: 2. The CDR3 length is 15 residues. This chain's CDR3 is CASSFGTSGGYEQYF. CDR3 nucleotide sequence: TGTGCCAGCAGTTTCGGGACTAGCGGGGGCTACGAGCAGTACTTC.

J is TRBJ1-2 and V is TRBV2; 8 nucleotides match TRBD1. Germline V lookup: CDR1 SNHLY, CDR2 FYNNEI. The CDR3 runs 15 residues. V was pared by 7 bases and J by 8 bases, with 15 bases of the junction left unmatched. The chain's CDR3 is CASTGQGISLWGYTF. In DNA form, the CDR3 reads TGTGCCAGCACCGGACAGGGAATATCGCTATGGGGCTACACCTTC.

This chain links TRBV7-9 with TRBJ2-7, with D hard to call. V was shortened by 1 base and J by 6 bases, with 13 bases between the two germline ends. Per the germline V gene, CDR1 is SEHNR and CDR2 is FQNEAQ (reference sequence). The CDR3 sequence is 14 residues long. Written as DNA, the CDR3 is TGTGCCAGCAGCTTAGGGTCAGAGCGAGGCGAGCAGTACTTC. Protein sequence: CASSLGSERGEQYF.

V is TRBV27 and J is TRBJ2-4; D is unresolved. Germline lookup yields CDR1 MNHEY and CDR2 SMNVEV (reference sequence). CDR3 length: 14 residues. Trimming removed 7 bases at V and 0 bases at J, with 10 bases between. Here the CDR3 reads CASTSTAAKNIQYF. DNA of the CDR3: TGTGCCAGCACCTCAACGGCAGCCAAAAACATTCAGTACTTC.

This chain uses TRBV7-8 with TRBJ2-6; D remains ambiguous. This CDR3 is 15 amino acids long. Per the germline V gene, CDR1 is SGHVS and CDR2 is FQNEAQ. The V end lost 4 bases, the J end lost 2 bases, and 9 bases lay between the germline ends. The CDR3 nucleotides read TGTGCCAGCAGCTCCATTGGAGCTGGGGCCAACGTCCTGACTTTC. Protein product: CASSSIGAGANVLTF.